These 16 T cell receptor beta chains share one sample of origin, sequenced in a study of siplizumab effects on memory and regulatory T cells. Repertoires were generated with immunoSEQ multiplex PCR, while TCRdb's copy carries only in-frame clones and drops some. The sample carries tens of thousands of clones, about 97% recorded once. The specimen sequenced was naive CD4+ T cells sorted from blood. The receptors were sampled from a human donor in good health.

V is TRBV6-6 and J is TRBJ1-2; 7 bases are a match to TRBD1. V shed 2 bases and J 6 bases; nucleotides not matched to a gene: 6. There are 14 residues in the CDR3. Germline V gene lookup returns CDR1 MNHNY and CDR2 SVGAGI (reference sequence). The CDR3 loop reads CASSYGTEKNGYTF. The CDR3, as DNA: TGTGCCAGCAGTTACGGGACAGAAAAGAATGGCTACACCTTC.

This clone was observed a single time. The V and J genes are TRBV7-3 and TRBJ1-2; D possibly corresponds to TRBD1 (6 bases). Germline V gene data show CDR1 as SGHTA and CDR2 as FQGTGA. The V and J ends lost 5 bases and 7 bases respectively, with 17 bases between them. This CDR3 has 14 amino acids. The CDR3 DNA reads TGTGCCAGCAGCCTACGGACAGTGGTTGGTGGCTACACCTTC. Its translation: CASSLRTVVGGYTF.

This rearrangement joins TRBV19 to TRBJ1-4; TRBD1 aligns across 7 bases. Germline V gene sequence: CDR1 LNHDA, CDR2 SQIVND (reference sequence). CDR3 size: 15 residues. V lost 9 bases to trimming and J lost 7 bases; unmatched junction nucleotides: 14. In DNA, the CDR3 is TGTGCCAGCAGGCCCTTCAGGACAGGTGGTGAAAAACTGTTTTTT. It is translated as CASRPFRTGGEKLFF.

The chain uses TRBV29-1 and TRBJ2-1, with a possible D match to TRBD1 (6 bases). CDR3 length: 12 amino acids. Per germline, CDR1 SQVTM and CDR2 ANQGSEA. V dropped 5 bases and J dropped 8 bases, with 13 bases sitting between them. The CDR3 sequence is CSVRRDIYEQFF. The CDR3, as DNA: TGCAGCGTTAGACGGGACATCTATGAGCAGTTCTTC.

The V call is TRBV7-9, the J call TRBJ1-2; 7 nucleotides line up with TRBD1. The length of the CDR3 is 13 residues. In germline, CDR1 is SEHNR, CDR2 FQNEAQ (reference sequence). V shed 5 bases and J 7 bases; nucleotides not matched to a gene: 7. CDR3 bases: TGTGCCAGCAGCCCGACAGGGTGGGGTGGCTACACCTTC. Translation: CASSPTGWGGYTF. The full variable domain, with the rest looked up from reference TRBV7-9 and TRBJ1-2, is DTGVSQNPRHKITKRGQNVTFRCDPISEHNRLYWYRQTLGQGPEFLTYFQNEAQLEKSRLLSDRFSAERPKGSFSTLEIQRTEQGDSAMYLCASSPTGWGGYTFGSGTRLTVV.

The gene calls are TRBV6-5 and TRBJ2-5; 7 nucleotides agree with TRBD1. The V segment lost 6 bases and the J segment 4 bases; nucleotides outside the gene matches: 8. The CDR3 spans 14 residues. Germline CDR1 MNHEY, CDR2 SVGAGI. CDR3 amino acids: CASSADRVTETQYF. CDR3 nucleotide sequence: TGTGCCAGCAGCGCCGACAGGGTTACAGAGACCCAGTACTTC.

The chain recombines TRBV4-1 with TRBJ2-7; perhaps D is TRBD1 or TRBD2 (5 bases each). From germline, CDR1 is MGHRA and CDR2 YSYEKL. Trimming left V 5 bases short and J 0 bases short, with 14 bases between. There are 15 residues in the CDR3. DNA for the CDR3: TGCGCCAGCAGCGACTACCGGGACCGCTCCTACGAGCAGTACTTC. Its protein is CASSDYRDRSYEQYF.

V is TRBV11-3 and J is TRBJ1-1; TRBD1 is a possible D gene (6 bases). The germline CDR1 and CDR2 sequences are SGHNT and YENEEA. Deletions cut 6 bases from V and 2 bases from J, with 13 bases between. The CDR3 is 14 residues long. The chain's CDR3 is CASSPGTLNTEAFF. CDR3 nucleotide sequence: TGTGCCAGCAGTCCCGGGACACTCAACACTGAAGCTTTCTTT.

The J gene is TRBJ2-2, the V gene TRBV18; perhaps TRBD1 as D (6 bases). V was pared by 6 bases and J by 4 bases, with 15 bases between. Germline V gene lookup returns CDR1 KGHSH and CDR2 LQKENI. CDR3 length equals 15 residues. In DNA, the CDR3 is TGTGCCAGCTCCCTAGCCACAGGGAGCACCGGGGAGCTGTTTTTT. Encoded protein: CASSLATGSTGELFF.

CDR3 nucleotides: TGTGCCAGCAGTGTGTACGAGCAGTACTTC. Translated, it gives CASSVYEQYF. The chain is built from TRBV2 and TRBJ2-7; D unclear. Germline values: CDR1 SNHLY, CDR2 FYNNEI. The V end lost 4 bases, the J end lost 4 bases, and 2 bases lay between the germline ends. CDR3 length equals 10 residues. The whole variable domain, remainder taken from reference TRBV2 and TRBJ2-7, is EPEVTQTPSHQVTQMGQEVILRCVPISNHLYFYWYRQILGQKVEFLVSFYNNEISEKSEIFDDQFSVERPDGSNFTLKIRSTKLEDSAMYFCASSVYEQYFGPGTRLTVT.

The V call is TRBV29-1, the J call TRBJ1-2; 11 bases fit TRBD1. The CDR3 sequence is 13 residues long. Looked up from germline, CDR1 is SQVTM and CDR2 is ANQGSEA. The V gene end was trimmed by 6 bases and the J gene end by 6 bases; junction bases not matched to a gene: 6. The CDR3, as DNA: TGCAGCGTCGAGGACAGGGGGCTACATGGCTACACCTTC. Its translation: CSVEDRGLHGYTF. The complete variable domain, with remaining parts taken from reference TRBV29-1 and TRBJ1-2, reads SAVISQKPSRDICQRGTSLTIQCQVDSQVTMMFWYRQQPGQSLTLIATANQGSEATYESGFVIDKFPISRPNLTFSTLTVSNMSPEDSSIYLCSVEDRGLHGYTFGSGTRLTVV.

The J gene is TRBJ1-3, the V gene TRBV6-6; D not certain. The CDR3 length is 15 residues. Per germline, CDR1 MNHNY and CDR2 SVGAGI (reference sequence). Between the trimmed V and J ends, which lost 0 bases and 4 bases, there was a span of 10 bases. This CDR3 is CASSYSIGRGNTIYF. For the CDR3, the DNA is TGTGCCAGCAGTTACTCGATCGGCAGGGGAAACACCATATATTTT.

The CDR3 nucleotides are TGCAGCGTAGGCGGGAGGGCCACATACAATGAGCAGTTCTTC. Translation: CSVGGRATYNEQFF. The chain joins TRBV29-1 to TRBJ2-1, with TRBD2 matching 9 bases. The CDR3 covers 14 residues. Germline V CDR1 and CDR2: SQVTM, ANQGSEA. The V and J ends lost 6 bases and 4 bases, in that order; junction bases with no gene match: 7.

The J gene is TRBJ2-7, the V gene TRBV7-2, with TRBD1 matching over 7 bases. Trimming took 1 base from V and 5 from J; bases not matched to a gene: 8. This CDR3 has 15 amino acids. Germline loops: CDR1 SGHTA, CDR2 FQGNSA. CDR3 nucleotides: TGTGCCAGCAGCTTAGTGGGGACAGTCGTCGACGAGCAGTACTTC. Translated: CASSLVGTVVDEQYF.

The V gene is TRBV19, the J gene TRBJ1-1; no reliable D call. From germline, CDR1 is LNHDA and CDR2 SQIVND (reference sequence). Trimming left V 3 bases short and J 1 base short, with 6 bases between. The CDR3 has 13 residues. The CDR3 spells CASSIKRNTEAFF. For the CDR3, the DNA is TGTGCCAGTAGTATTAAAAGGAACACTGAAGCTTTCTTT.

This rearrangement joins TRBV15 to TRBJ2-5; D ambiguous. Germline V gene data show CDR1 as LNHNV and CDR2 as YYDKDF (reference sequence). Deletions cut 1 base from V and 7 bases from J, with 13 bases between. The CDR3 sequence is 14 residues long. The CDR3 nucleotides read TGTGCCACCAGCAGAGGGTTTGGCGCGGTGACCCAGTACTTC. Its translation: CATSRGFGAVTQYF.